This T cell receptor beta chain was found in a study of cytotoxic CD8 clonotypes in ibrutinib-treated CLL. Turning to the study itself: Patients attained roughly 25 partial and 2 complete responses; at median around 68 months, about 15 remained remitted while roughly 12 progressed.

General study points: Clonality rose at ibrutinib response, held steady in sustained remission, and fell toward baseline at progression.

Points on this clone: The antigen is undetermined.

Depth targeted 1 in 200,000 to 1 in 1 million T cells, averaging 10x coverage per clonotype. The assay was immunoSEQ multiplex PCR, and TCRdb's table has in-frame clones only and misses some. The sample carries about 140,000 clones, approximately 80% recorded once. Genomic DNA (about 2 micrograms) was obtained from cryopreserved PBMCs for construction of TCR beta libraries. The receptor's source is a human donor with chronic lymphocytic leukemia. The sequencing used PBMCs, collected after 36 months of ibrutinib treatment.

The DNA of the CDR3 is TGTGCCAGCAGCATAAGGACAGGATTACTATTCTATGGCTACACCTTC. This gives the protein CASSIRTGLLFYGYTF. The chain joins TRBV5-8 to TRBJ1-2; 7 bases are a match to TRBD1. The germline V gene encodes CDR1 SGHTS and CDR2 YDEGEE. V lost 4 bases to trimming and J lost 4 bases; unmatched junction nucleotides: 13. CDR3 length equals 16 residues.